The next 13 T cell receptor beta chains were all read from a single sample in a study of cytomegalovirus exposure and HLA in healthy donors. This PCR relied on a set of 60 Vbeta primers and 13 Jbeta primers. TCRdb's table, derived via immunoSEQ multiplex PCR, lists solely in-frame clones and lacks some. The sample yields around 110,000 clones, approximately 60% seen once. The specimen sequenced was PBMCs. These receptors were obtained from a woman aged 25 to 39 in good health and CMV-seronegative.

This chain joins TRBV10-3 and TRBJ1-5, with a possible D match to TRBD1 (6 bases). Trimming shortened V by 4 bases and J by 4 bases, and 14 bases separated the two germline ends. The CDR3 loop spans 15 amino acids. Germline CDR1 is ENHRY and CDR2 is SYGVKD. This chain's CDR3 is CAISGGAGANQPQHF. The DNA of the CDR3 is TGTGCCATCAGTGGAGGGGCAGGGGCTAATCAGCCCCAGCATTTT.

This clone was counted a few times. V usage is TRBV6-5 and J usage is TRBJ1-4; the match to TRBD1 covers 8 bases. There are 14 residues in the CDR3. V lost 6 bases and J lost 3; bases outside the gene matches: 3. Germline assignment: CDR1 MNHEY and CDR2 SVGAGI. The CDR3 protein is CASRSQGANEKLFF. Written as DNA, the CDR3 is TGTGCCAGCAGGTCACAGGGGGCTAATGAAAAACTGTTTTTT.

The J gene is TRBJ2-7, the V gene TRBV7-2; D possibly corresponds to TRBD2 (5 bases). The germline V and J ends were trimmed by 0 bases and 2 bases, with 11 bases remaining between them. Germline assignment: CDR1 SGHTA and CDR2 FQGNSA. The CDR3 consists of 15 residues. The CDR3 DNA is TGTGCCAGCAGCTTAGCGGTGGGAGTCCCCTACGAGCAGTACTTC. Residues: CASSLAVGVPYEQYF.

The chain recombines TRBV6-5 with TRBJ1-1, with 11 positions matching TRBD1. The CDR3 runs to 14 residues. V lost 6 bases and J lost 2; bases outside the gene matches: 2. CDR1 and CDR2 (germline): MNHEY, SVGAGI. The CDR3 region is CASRGQGANTEAFF. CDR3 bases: TGTGCCAGCAGAGGACAGGGGGCCAACACTGAAGCTTTCTTT.

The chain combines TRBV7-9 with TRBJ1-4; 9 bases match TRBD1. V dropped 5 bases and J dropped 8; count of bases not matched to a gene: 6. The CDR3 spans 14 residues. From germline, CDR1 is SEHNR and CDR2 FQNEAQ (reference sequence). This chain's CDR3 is CASSQDRGGEKLFF. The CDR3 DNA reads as TGTGCCAGCAGCCAGGACAGGGGTGGCGAAAAACTGTTTTTT.

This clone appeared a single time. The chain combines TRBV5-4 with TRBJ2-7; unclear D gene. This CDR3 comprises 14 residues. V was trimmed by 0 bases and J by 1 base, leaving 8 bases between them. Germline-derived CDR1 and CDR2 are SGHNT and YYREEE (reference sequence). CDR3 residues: CASSLESSSYEQYF. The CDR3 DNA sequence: TGTGCCAGCAGCTTGGAGTCCAGTTCCTACGAGCAGTACTTC.

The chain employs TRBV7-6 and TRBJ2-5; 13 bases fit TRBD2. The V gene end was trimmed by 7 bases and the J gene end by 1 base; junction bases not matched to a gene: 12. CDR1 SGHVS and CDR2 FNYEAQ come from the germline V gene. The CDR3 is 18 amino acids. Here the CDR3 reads CASTPRTSGRPIQETQYF. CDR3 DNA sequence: TGTGCCAGCACCCCAAGGACTAGCGGGAGACCCATCCAAGAGACCCAGTACTTC.

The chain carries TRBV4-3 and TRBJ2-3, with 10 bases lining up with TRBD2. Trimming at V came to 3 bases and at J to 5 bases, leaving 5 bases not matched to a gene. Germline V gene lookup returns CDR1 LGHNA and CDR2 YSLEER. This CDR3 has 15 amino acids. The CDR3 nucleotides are TGCGCCAGCAGCCACGCGCGGACTAGCGGAGATACGCAGTATTTT. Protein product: CASSHARTSGDTQYF.

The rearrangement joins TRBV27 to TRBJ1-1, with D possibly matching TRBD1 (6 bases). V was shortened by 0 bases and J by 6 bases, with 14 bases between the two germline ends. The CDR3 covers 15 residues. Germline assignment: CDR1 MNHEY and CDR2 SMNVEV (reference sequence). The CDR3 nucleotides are TGTGCCAGCAGTTTATCGCCGGGGGGGGCCGCTGAAGCTTTCTTT. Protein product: CASSLSPGGAAEAFF.

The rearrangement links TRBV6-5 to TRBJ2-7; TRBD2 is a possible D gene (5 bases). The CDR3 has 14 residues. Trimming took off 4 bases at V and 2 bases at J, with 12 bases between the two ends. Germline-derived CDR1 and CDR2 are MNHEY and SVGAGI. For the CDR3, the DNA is TGTGCCAGCAGTTCCCGACACGGGACCTACGAGCAGTACTTC. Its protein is CASSSRHGTYEQYF.

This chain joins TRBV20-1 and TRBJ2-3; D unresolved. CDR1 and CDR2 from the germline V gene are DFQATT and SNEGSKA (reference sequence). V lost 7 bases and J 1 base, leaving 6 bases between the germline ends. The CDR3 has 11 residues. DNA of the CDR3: TGCAGTGTTCGAGGCACAGATACGCAGTATTTT. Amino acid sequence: CSVRGTDTQYF.

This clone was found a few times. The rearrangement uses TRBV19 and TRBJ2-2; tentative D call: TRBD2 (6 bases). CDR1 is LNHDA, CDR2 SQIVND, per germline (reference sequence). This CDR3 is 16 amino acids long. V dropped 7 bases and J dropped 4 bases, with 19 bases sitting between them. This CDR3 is CASTNLRGRATGELFF. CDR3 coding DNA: TGTGCCAGTACTAATCTTCGGGGGAGAGCCACCGGGGAGCTGTTTTTT.

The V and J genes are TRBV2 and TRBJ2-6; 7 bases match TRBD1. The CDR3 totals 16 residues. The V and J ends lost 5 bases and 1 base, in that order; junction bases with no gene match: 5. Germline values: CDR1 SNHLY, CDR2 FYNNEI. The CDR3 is CASSYEQGSGANVLTF. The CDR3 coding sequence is TGTGCCAGCAGTTATGAACAGGGGTCTGGGGCCAACGTCCTGACTTTC.